This T cell receptor beta chain was captured by sequencing in a study of blood T cell repertoires in COVID-19. In the source study's methods: Reference gene primer amplification yielded estimated nucleated cell counts. Sequencing used immunoSEQ multiplex PCR; TCRdb keeps in-frame clones, though not all of them. V, J and clone size were drawn from that table, and D and trimming were deduced from the DNA. There are about 300,000 clones in the sample; approximately 82% occur only once, and 1.2% lies in the top ten. Note on this clone: Within the sample, other DNA sequences also encode this same CDR3.

Trimming removed 1 base from V and 2 bases from J, with 6 bases in between. This CDR3 is 14 amino acids long. CDR1 and CDR2 from the germline V gene are LNHDA and SQIVND (reference sequence). The sequencing sample was made of peripheral blood. The TCR sequence derives from a woman between 45 and 65 years old with acute or convalescent COVID-19. The chain uses TRBV19 and TRBJ2-1, with D uncertain. CDR3 residues: CASSIGTAYNEQFF. DNA of the CDR3: TGTGCCAGTAGTATAGGAACTGCCTACAATGAGCAGTTCTTC.